Presented here are 9 T cell receptor beta chains from one specimen sequenced in a study of T cells expressing NK-cell markers. TCRdb derives one entry per CDR3 protein from the 5' RACE reads, leaving out DNA. This sample's table has about 260,000 distinct CDR3 sequences. The sequencing input was blood T cells: a sorted CD56 or NKG2C T cell subset, CD4+ or CD8+ T cells, or bulk PBMC T cells (not recorded which). These TCRs come from a man aged 18 to 29 in good health.

J is TRBJ2-7 and V is TRBV6-5; checking the TCRdb D call of TRBD1 is not possible without DNA. Germline V gives CDR1 MNHEY, CDR2 SVGAGI. CDR3 length equals 13 residues. The CDR3 loop reads CASSYSRQYEQYF.

The V gene is TRBV10-3, the J gene TRBJ2-1; with no DNA, the TCRdb D assignment of TRBD2 cannot be verified. Looked up from germline, CDR1 is ENHRY and CDR2 is SYGVKD. The CDR3 is 15 residues long. The CDR3 sequence is CATWTSGRERDEQFF.

The genes are TRBV6-1 and TRBJ2-2; TCRdb gives TRBD1 as the D gene, but with no DNA this cannot be confirmed. This CDR3 spans 15 amino acids. Germline CDR1 reads MNHNS; CDR2 reads SASEGT. CDR3 in amino acids: CASQKGQGYTGELFF.

The chain is built from TRBV3-1 and TRBJ2-7. The CDR3 covers 14 residues. Germline CDR1 LGHDT, CDR2 YNNKEL (reference sequence). The CDR3 spells CASSQDRSSYEQYF.

This chain links TRBV29-1 with TRBJ2-3. The CDR3 extends over 16 amino acids. CDR1 and CDR2 from the germline V gene are SQVTM and ANQGSEA. CDR3 in amino acids: CSVEGLVVGGTDTQYF.

The V and J genes are TRBV6-1 and TRBJ1-5. Looked up from germline, CDR1 is MNHNS and CDR2 is SASEGT. The CDR3 is 16 residues long. CDR3 region: CASRFRDTASNQPQHF.

The gene calls are TRBV5-1 and TRBJ1-6. Germline loops: CDR1 SGHRS, CDR2 YFSETQ. The CDR3 covers 15 residues. CDR3 sequence: CASSLQGDYNSPLHF.

V gene TRBV6-2 or TRBV6-3 combines with J gene TRBJ2-1; TCRdb returns TRBD2, unconfirmable since there is no DNA. CDR1 is MNHEY, CDR2 SVGEGT, per germline. The CDR3 contains 13 residues. This CDR3 reads CASTVSGKNEQFF.

The CDR3 spells CSAADYNEQFF. This chain joins TRBV20-1 and TRBJ2-1. CDR1 is DFQATT, CDR2 SNEGSKA, per germline (reference sequence). The length of the CDR3 is 11 residues.